The 16 T cell receptor beta chains below come from one sample, sequenced in a study of blood T cell repertoires in COVID-19 (TCRdb year 2020). Receptor libraries were prepared by the immunoSEQ multiplex PCR assay. The source is immuneACCESS, and TCRdb retained only in-frame sequences with V and J called. Part of the clones is not carried over; for the studies checked, unresolved V genes explain less than half of this, and the remainder is unexplained. The sample contains a few hundred thousand clones, 75% to 90% of them found a single time. About 9.5% of the sample is held by the ten biggest clonotypes. The source material was PBMCs or T cells enriched from blood (not recorded which). Receptor source: a woman aged 40 to 55 who had recovered from COVID-19.

CDR3 sequence reads: CASSITRVASPLHF. As DNA, the CDR3 is TGTGCCAGTAGTATAACCAGGGTTGCTTCACCCCTCCACTTT. The V call is TRBV19, the J call TRBJ1-6; D may be TRBD1 (5 bases). Germline V gives CDR1 LNHDA, CDR2 SQIVND (reference sequence). The CDR3 loop spans 14 amino acids. Trimming stripped 2 bases from V and 9 bases from J, with 11 bases between.

The chain carries TRBV15 and TRBJ2-7; D not resolved. Trimming removed 5 bases at V and 3 bases at J, with 11 bases between. CDR3 size: 13 residues. The germline V gene has CDR1 LNHNV and CDR2 YYDKDF (reference sequence). CDR3 coding DNA: TGTGCCACCAGCGGGCACCAGGACTACGAGCAGTACTTC. As protein: CATSGHQDYEQYF. Drawing the rest from reference TRBV15 and TRBJ2-7, the complete variable domain is DAMVIQNPRYQVTQFGKPVTLSCSQTLNHNVMYWYQQKSSQAPKLLFHYYDKDFNNEADTPDNFQSRRPNTSFCFLDIRSPGLGDTAMYLCATSGHQDYEQYFGPGTRLTVT.

This rearrangement joins TRBV21-1 to TRBJ1-5; TRBD1, the D gene given by the table, was not confirmed from the DNA. TRBV21-1 is a pseudogene segment. This CDR3 has 18 residues. CDR3 DNA: TGTGCCAGCAGCGCAAGTAAAGAGACAGGCGTTAGCAATCAGCCCCAGCATTTT. Protein: CASSASKETGVSNQPQHF.

This clone has just a few counts. CDR3 in amino acids: CASSQTSLTDYEQYF. In nucleotides, the CDR3 is TGTGCCAGCTCACAGACTAGTCTCACGGACTACGAGCAGTACTTC. The gene calls are TRBV18 and TRBJ2-7; a weak D match, TRBD2 (6 bases). This CDR3 contains 15 residues. V gave up 4 bases and J gave up 3 bases, with 16 bases separating them. CDR1 KGHSH and CDR2 LQKENI come from the germline V gene.

The J gene is TRBJ2-2, the V gene TRBV3-1 (or the pseudogene TRBV3-2); a weak D match, TRBD1 (6 bases). The length of the CDR3 is 16 residues. Germline CDR1 is LGHDT and CDR2 is YNNKEL (reference sequence). V was pared by 2 bases and J by 6 bases, with 16 bases between. CDR3 amino acids: CASSQPRGEGAGELFF. CDR3 nucleotide sequence: TGTGCCAGCAGCCAACCCAGGGGCGAAGGGGCCGGGGAGCTGTTTTTT.

This chain uses TRBV24-1 with TRBJ2-1; 11 positions agree with TRBD1. The CDR3 has 16 amino acids. Per the germline V gene, CDR1 is KGHDR and CDR2 is SFDVKD. The V and J ends lost 1 base and 5 bases, in that order; junction bases with no gene match: 3. DNA for the CDR3: TGTGCCACCAGTGATTTCCCGGGACAGGGGGACAATGAGCAGTTCTTC. It yields the protein CATSDFPGQGDNEQFF.

Here the CDR3 reads CASSILGQSSNQPQHF. The DNA for the CDR3 is TGTGCCAGTAGTATATTGGGCCAGAGTAGCAATCAGCCCCAGCATTTT. V is TRBV19 and J is TRBJ1-5; D unresolved. The V gene's germline CDR1 is LNHDA and CDR2 SQIVND (reference sequence). V was clipped by 2 bases and J by 0 bases, with 11 bases between them. The CDR3 length is 16 residues.

The chain is built from TRBV2 and TRBJ1-4; the D gene is possibly TRBD1 (6 bases). Trimming took off 4 bases at V and 8 bases at J, with 17 bases between the two ends. There are 15 residues in the CDR3. CDR1 is SNHLY, CDR2 FYNNEI, per germline. CDR3 amino acids: CASSVQGFGLEKLFF. The DNA of the CDR3 is TGTGCCAGCAGTGTGCAGGGGTTCGGGTTGGAAAAACTGTTTTTT.

The chain combines TRBV3-1 (or the pseudogene TRBV3-2) with TRBJ2-7, with a tentative D call TRBD1 (6 bases). V was shortened by 0 bases and J by 7 bases, with 13 bases between the two germline ends. Per germline, CDR1 LGHDT and CDR2 YNNKEL (reference sequence). The CDR3 length is 14 residues. CDR3 nucleotide sequence: TGTGCCAGCAGCCAAGAGTGGCAGGGGCGGGAGCAGTACTTC. Protein sequence: CASSQEWQGREQYF.

The V and J genes are TRBV19 and TRBJ2-2; D unresolved. The CDR3 length is 14 residues. Germline V gene sequence: CDR1 LNHDA, CDR2 SQIVND (reference sequence). Trimming stripped 7 bases from V and 4 bases from J, with 13 bases between. CDR3: CASNSWAGTGELFF. The CDR3 DNA reads as TGTGCCAGTAACTCCTGGGCCGGCACCGGGGAGCTGTTTTTT. Variable domain in full (rest from reference TRBV19 and TRBJ2-2): DGGITQSPKYLFRKEGQNVTLSCEQNLNHDAMYWYRQDPGQGLRLIYYSQIVNDFQKGDIAEGYSVSREKKESFPLTVTSAQKNPTAFYLCASNSWAGTGELFFGEGSRLTVL.

The V call is TRBV6-2 or TRBV6-3, the J call TRBJ1-6, with D possibly being TRBD1 (6 bases). The V end lost 2 bases, the J end lost 5 bases, and 13 bases lay between the germline ends. CDR1 and CDR2 (germline): MNHEY, SVGEGT. The CDR3 runs to 16 residues. This chain's CDR3 is CASSYPVYRDNSPLHF. The DNA of the CDR3 is TGTGCCAGCAGTTACCCCGTGTACAGGGATAATTCACCCCTCCACTTT.

The rearrangement links TRBV9 to TRBJ2-1; no definite D call. The CDR3 has 15 residues. The germline V gene has CDR1 SGDLS and CDR2 YYNGEE. V gave up 4 bases and J gave up 7 bases, with 18 bases separating them. CDR3 coding DNA: TGTGCCAGCAGCTCCTCCTTTCTCAACGGGAATGAGCAGTTCTTC. Protein product: CASSSSFLNGNEQFF.

In its sample, this clone was seen once. This sequence joins TRBV7-8 and TRBJ2-2, with 10 bases identical to TRBD2. This CDR3 comprises 16 residues. The germline gives CDR1 SGHVS, CDR2 FQNEAQ. The V and J ends lost 5 bases and 1 base, in that order; junction bases with no gene match: 4. CDR3 DNA sequence: TGTGCCAGCAGCCCCCGGACTAGCGGGAACACCGGGGAGCTGTTTTTT. It codes for CASSPRTSGNTGELFF.

The CDR3 region is CASSFLSGTVPSYEQYF. For the CDR3, the DNA is TGTGCCAGCAGCTTTCTCAGCGGGACCGTTCCCTCCTACGAGCAGTACTTC. The chain couples TRBV5-4 to TRBJ2-7, with 7 bases identical to TRBD2. The CDR3 is 17 residues long. Germline CDR1 reads SGHNT; CDR2 reads YYREEE (reference sequence). J was trimmed by 0 bases and V by 2 bases; bases with no gene match: 11.

V gene TRBV7-9 combines with J gene TRBJ2-7; TRBD2 aligns across 10 bases. Losses at the gene ends were 2 bases for V and 4 bases for J; bases not matched to a gene: 5. Looked up from germline, CDR1 is SEHNR and CDR2 is FQNEAQ (reference sequence). This CDR3 has 15 amino acids. The CDR3 region is CASSLTLAGDYEQYF. CDR3 DNA: TGTGCCAGCAGCTTAACCCTAGCGGGAGATTACGAGCAGTACTTC.

In DNA, the CDR3 is TGTGCCAGCAGCCGTCCAGCGCTAGAGCAGTTCTTC. Its translation is CASSRPALEQFF. This chain links TRBV7-9 with TRBJ2-1; no clear D gene. With 5 bases removed from V and 10 bases from J, the gap between germline ends came to 12 bases. The CDR3 spans 12 residues. From germline, CDR1 is SEHNR and CDR2 FQNEAQ (reference sequence).